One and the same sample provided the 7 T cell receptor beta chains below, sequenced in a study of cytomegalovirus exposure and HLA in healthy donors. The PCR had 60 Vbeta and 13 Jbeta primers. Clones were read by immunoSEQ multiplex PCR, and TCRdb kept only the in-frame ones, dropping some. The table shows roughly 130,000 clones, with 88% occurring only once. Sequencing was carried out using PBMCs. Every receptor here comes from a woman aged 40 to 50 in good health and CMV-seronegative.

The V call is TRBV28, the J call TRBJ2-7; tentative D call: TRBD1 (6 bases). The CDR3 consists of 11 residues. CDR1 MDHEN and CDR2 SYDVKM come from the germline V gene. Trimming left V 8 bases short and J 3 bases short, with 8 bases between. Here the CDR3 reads CASGTFYEQYF. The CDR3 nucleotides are TGTGCCAGCGGGACATTCTACGAGCAGTACTTC.

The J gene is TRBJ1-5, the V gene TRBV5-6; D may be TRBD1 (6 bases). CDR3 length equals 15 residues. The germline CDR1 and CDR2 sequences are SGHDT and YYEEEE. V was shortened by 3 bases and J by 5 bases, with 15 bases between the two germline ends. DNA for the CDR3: TGTGCCAGCAGCTGGTTCGGACAGCCGTATCAGCCCCAGCATTTT. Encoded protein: CASSWFGQPYQPQHF.

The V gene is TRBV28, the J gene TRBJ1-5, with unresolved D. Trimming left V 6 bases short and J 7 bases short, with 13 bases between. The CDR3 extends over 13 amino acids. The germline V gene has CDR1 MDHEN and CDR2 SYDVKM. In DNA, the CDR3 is TGTGCCAGCAGGAACCTAGGAGGGCAGCCCCAGCATTTT. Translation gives CASRNLGGQPQHF.

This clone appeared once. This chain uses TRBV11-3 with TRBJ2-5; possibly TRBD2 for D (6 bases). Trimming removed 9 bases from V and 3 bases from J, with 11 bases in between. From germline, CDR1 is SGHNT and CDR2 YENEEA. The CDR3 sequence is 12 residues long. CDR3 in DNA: TGTGCCAGTGGGGACTGGGAAGAGACCCAGTACTTC. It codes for CASGDWEETQYF.

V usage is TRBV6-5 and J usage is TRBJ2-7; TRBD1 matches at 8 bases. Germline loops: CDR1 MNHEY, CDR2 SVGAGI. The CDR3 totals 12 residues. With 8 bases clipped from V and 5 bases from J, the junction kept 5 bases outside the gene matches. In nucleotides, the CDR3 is TGTGCCAGCCGGGACAGGTTGGACGAGCAGTACTTC. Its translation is CASRDRLDEQYF.

Written as DNA, the CDR3 is TGTGCCAGCAGCCGGCGGACTAGCGGCACCTACGAGCAGTACTTC. It encodes CASSRRTSGTYEQYF. This chain links TRBV7-2 with TRBJ2-7; 10 bases agree with TRBD2. Germline-derived CDR1 and CDR2 are SGHTA and FQGNSA. The CDR3 has 15 residues. V shed 5 bases, J shed 2 bases, and the junction held 6 bases outside the gene matches. Variable domain in full (rest from reference TRBV7-2 and TRBJ2-7): GAGVSQSPSNKVTEKGKDVELRCDPISGHTALYWYRQSLGQGLEFLIYFQGNSAPDKSGLPSDRFSAERTGGSVSTLTIQRTQQEDSAVYLCASSRRTSGTYEQYFGPGTRLTVT.

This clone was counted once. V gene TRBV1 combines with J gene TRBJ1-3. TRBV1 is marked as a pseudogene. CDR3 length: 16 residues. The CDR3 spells CTSSGRRNHSGNTIYF. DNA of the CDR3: TGCACCAGCAGCGGGAGACGGAACCACTCTGGAAACACCATATATTTT.